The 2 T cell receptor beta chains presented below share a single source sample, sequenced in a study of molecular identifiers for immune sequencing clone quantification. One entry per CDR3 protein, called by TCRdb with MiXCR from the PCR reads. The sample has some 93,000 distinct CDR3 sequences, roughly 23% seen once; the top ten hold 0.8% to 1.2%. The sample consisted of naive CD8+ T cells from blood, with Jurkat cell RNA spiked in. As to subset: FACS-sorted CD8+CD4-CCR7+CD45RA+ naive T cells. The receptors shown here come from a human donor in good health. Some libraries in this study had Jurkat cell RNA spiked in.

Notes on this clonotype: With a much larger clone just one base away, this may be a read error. CDR3 nucleotides: TGTGCCAGCAGCGCCTGGGACAGGGACATTGAAGCTTTCTTT. Encoded protein: CASSAWDRDIEAFF. This sequence joins TRBV9 and TRBJ1-1; 9 bases agree with TRBD1. The CDR3 length is 14 residues. Germline V gene lookup returns CDR1 SGDLS and CDR2 YYNGEE. The V segment lost 3 bases and the J segment 7 bases; nucleotides outside the gene matches: 7.

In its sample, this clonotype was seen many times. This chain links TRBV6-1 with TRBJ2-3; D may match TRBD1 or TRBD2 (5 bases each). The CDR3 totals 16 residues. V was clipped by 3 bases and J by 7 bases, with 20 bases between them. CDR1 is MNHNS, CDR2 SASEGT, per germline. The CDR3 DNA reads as TGTGCCAGCAGTGAGGCCGGGGACCCCAAGCTCTATACGCAGTATTTT. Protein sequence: CASSEAGDPKLYTQYF.